The 24 T cell receptor beta chains given below trace back to one sample, sequenced in a study of cytotoxic CD8 clonotypes in ibrutinib-treated CLL. Repertoires were generated with immunoSEQ multiplex PCR, while TCRdb's copy carries only in-frame clones and drops some. The table has 25,000 to 30,000 clones, approximately 60% seen once. Here the sequenced sample was PBMCs, taken before ibrutinib treatment. Receptor source: a human donor with chronic lymphocytic leukemia.

The rearrangement links TRBV9 to TRBJ1-3; no clear D gene. The V and J ends lost 0 bases and 3 bases respectively, with 1 base between them. Germline CDR1 reads SGDLS; CDR2 reads YYNGEE. There are 12 residues in the CDR3. CDR3 region: CASSVGGNTIYF. The CDR3, as DNA: TGTGCCAGCAGCGTAGGTGGAAACACCATATATTTT.

This rearrangement joins TRBV6-1 to TRBJ2-1; D may be TRBD2 (6 bases). Per the germline V gene, CDR1 is MNHNS and CDR2 is SASEGT. There are 12 residues in the CDR3. The V end was cut by 3 bases, the J end by 9 bases, with 9 bases between. CDR3 sequence reads: CASSDGGLEQFF. For the CDR3, the DNA is TGTGCCAGCAGTGACGGGGGACTTGAGCAGTTCTTC.

This rearrangement joins TRBV28 to TRBJ2-7, with 7 nucleotides matching TRBD2. CDR1 and CDR2 from the germline V gene are MDHEN and SYDVKM. V was clipped by 1 base and J by 7 bases; unmatched bases: 7. The CDR3 consists of 14 residues. CDR3 region: CASSLFLVGGEQYF. Written as DNA, the CDR3 is TGTGCCAGCAGTTTATTCCTAGTGGGAGGGGAGCAGTACTTC.

The chain combines TRBV19 with TRBJ1-5; TRBD1 is a possible D gene (6 bases). With 6 bases removed from V and 2 bases from J, the gap between germline ends came to 8 bases. CDR1 is LNHDA, CDR2 SQIVND, per germline (reference sequence). The CDR3 has 13 amino acids. The CDR3: CASRAGGNQPQHF. CDR3 sequence (DNA): TGTGCCAGTAGGGCAGGGGGCAATCAGCCCCAGCATTTT.

In this sample, this clone turned up a few times. This chain links TRBV2 with TRBJ2-2, with 10 positions matching TRBD1. J lost 5 bases, V lost 9 bases, and 6 bases had no gene match. The CDR3 sequence is 14 residues long. Germline loops: CDR1 SNHLY, CDR2 FYNNEI. CDR3 sequence: CASRGTGVTGELFF. The CDR3 DNA reads TGTGCCAGTAGAGGGACAGGGGTGACCGGGGAGCTGTTTTTT.

The CDR3 region is CASSEGSSGANVLTF. In nucleotides, the CDR3 is TGTGCCAGCAGTGAGGGGAGCTCTGGGGCCAACGTCCTGACTTTC. The chain couples TRBV2 to TRBJ2-6, with TRBD2 as a possible D gene (5 bases). This CDR3 comprises 15 residues. Germline V lookup: CDR1 SNHLY, CDR2 FYNNEI. The V end was cut by 3 bases, the J end by 0 bases, with 6 bases between. Combining the CDR3 with reference TRBV2 and TRBJ2-6 gives the whole variable domain EPEVTQTPSHQVTQMGQEVILRCVPISNHLYFYWYRQILGQKVEFLVSFYNNEISEKSEIFDDQFSVERPDGSNFTLKIRSTKLEDSAMYFCASSEGSSGANVLTFGAGSRLTVL.

The J gene is TRBJ2-5, the V gene TRBV7-3; 7 bases are a match to TRBD1. Germline V gives CDR1 SGHTA, CDR2 FQGTGA. The V segment lost 1 base and the J segment 2 bases; nucleotides outside the gene matches: 4. The CDR3 covers 15 residues. DNA for the CDR3: TGTGCCAGCAGCTTAAATGGGGGACAGCAAGAGACCCAGTACTTC. Amino acids: CASSLNGGQQETQYF.

The chain carries TRBV2 and TRBJ2-4; no clear D. V lost 9 bases and J lost 9, with 9 bases in between. The CDR3 loop spans 10 amino acids. Germline assignment: CDR1 SNHLY and CDR2 FYNNEI. The chain's CDR3 is CASGGGIQYF. The CDR3 DNA reads as TGTGCCAGTGGTGGTGGCATTCAGTACTTC.

CDR3 region: CASSSGQSQKNYGYTF. The DNA for the CDR3 is TGCGCCAGCAGTTCTGGACAGTCACAAAAGAACTATGGCTACACCTTC. V and J are TRBV5-1 and TRBJ1-2; tentative D call: TRBD1 (6 bases). Looked up from germline, CDR1 is SGHRS and CDR2 is YFSETQ. V lost 5 bases and J lost 2, with 19 bases in between. This CDR3 is 16 amino acids long.

V usage is TRBV5-1 and J usage is TRBJ2-3, with a possible D match to TRBD1 (6 bases). This CDR3 is 14 amino acids long. V gave up 2 bases and J gave up 3 bases, with 10 bases separating them. In germline, CDR1 is SGHRS, CDR2 YFSETQ. Here the CDR3 reads CASSFSQGTDTQYF. CDR3 nucleotides: TGCGCCAGCAGCTTTTCACAGGGAACAGATACGCAGTATTTT.

The rearrangement links TRBV19 to TRBJ1-5; D gene ambiguous. Trimming pared 5 bases from V and 4 bases from J, leaving 9 bases between. Germline V lookup: CDR1 LNHDA, CDR2 SQIVND (reference sequence). The CDR3 loop spans 13 amino acids. The chain's CDR3 is CASSGRVNQPQHF. DNA for the CDR3: TGTGCCAGTAGTGGGCGGGTTAATCAGCCCCAGCATTTT.

This clone was seen only once. The chain joins TRBV11-2 to TRBJ1-2; TRBD1 agrees at 7 bases. This CDR3 comprises 14 residues. Per germline, CDR1 SGHAT and CDR2 FQNNGV. After removal of 7 bases from V and 5 bases from J, the junction contained 10 bases not matched to a gene. CDR3 region: CASTLGRGQYGYTF. The CDR3 bases are TGTGCCAGCACCTTGGGGAGGGGACAGTATGGCTACACCTTC.

This clone was detected only a few times. The rearrangement links TRBV30 to TRBJ2-6; D is unresolved. Germline CDR1 reads GTSNPN; CDR2 reads SVGIG (reference sequence). The CDR3 is 13 amino acids. The V and J ends lost 0 bases and 5 bases respectively, with 5 bases between them. The CDR3 coding sequence is TGTGCCTGGAGTGTAGGCTGGGCCAACGTCCTGACTTTC. This sequence encodes CAWSVGWANVLTF.

The chain has TRBV19 and TRBJ2-2; TRBD2 might be the D (6 bases). CDR1 is LNHDA, CDR2 SQIVND, per germline (reference sequence). The CDR3 totals 16 residues. Trimming stripped 1 base from V and 4 bases from J, with 13 bases between. The CDR3: CASSIVPGLGTGELFF. CDR3 DNA sequence: TGTGCCAGTAGTATAGTGCCGGGACTTGGCACCGGGGAGCTGTTTTTT.

This clone came up once. V is TRBV5-4 and J is TRBJ2-1; TRBD1 matches 7 bases. Germline lookup yields CDR1 SGHNT and CDR2 YYREEE (reference sequence). V lost 4 bases, J lost 4 bases, and 8 bases stayed unmatched. This CDR3 is 15 amino acids long. CDR3 coding DNA: TGTGCCAGCAGCCGCGACAGGGTCGGTTACAATGAGCAGTTCTTC. It specifies CASSRDRVGYNEQFF.

This clone was picked up one time. The chain has TRBV4-2 and TRBJ2-7; 7 bases fit TRBD2. Germline V gene sequence: CDR1 LGHNA, CDR2 YNFKEQ. This CDR3 region has 15 residues. The ends lost 0 bases at V and 3 bases at J; junction bases unmatched: 5. The CDR3 reads CASSQEASGHYEQYF. The DNA for the CDR3 is TGTGCCAGCAGCCAAGAGGCTAGCGGCCACTACGAGCAGTACTTC.

This clone has a handful of counts. The gene calls are TRBV20-1 and TRBJ1-2; D unclear. Trimming pared 6 bases from V and 1 base from J, leaving 6 bases between. This CDR3 comprises 11 residues. Looked up from germline, CDR1 is DFQATT and CDR2 is SNEGSKA (reference sequence). The CDR3 sequence: CSAPDNYGYTF. CDR3 DNA sequence: TGCAGTGCCCCAGATAACTATGGCTACACCTTC.

This clone has a handful of counts. J is TRBJ1-2 and V is TRBV9; D call uncertain. The CDR3 has 15 residues. Germline CDR1 and CDR2: SGDLS and YYNGEE. Trimming took 0 bases from V and 2 from J, leaving 11 bases between them. Written as DNA, the CDR3 is TGTGCCAGCAGCGTAGACCCGCAGGCGAACTATGGCTACACCTTC. Amino acids: CASSVDPQANYGYTF.

This rearrangement joins TRBV7-8 to TRBJ1-1, with D uncertain. V was trimmed by 4 bases and J by 0 bases, leaving 12 bases between them. The CDR3 is 15 residues long. Germline CDR1 and CDR2: SGHVS and FQNEAQ. The CDR3 region is CASSSLSPLNTEAFF. For the CDR3, the DNA is TGTGCCAGCAGCTCTCTAAGCCCTTTGAACACTGAAGCTTTCTTT.

The V gene is TRBV6-1, the J gene TRBJ2-1, with TRBD2 matching 7 bases. V shed 6 bases, J shed 3 bases, and the junction held 8 bases outside the gene matches. The length of the CDR3 is 15 residues. Germline V gives CDR1 MNHNS, CDR2 SASEGT. CDR3 amino acids: CASRDSSGDYNEQFF. The CDR3 nucleotides read TGTGCCAGCAGGGACTCTAGCGGCGACTACAATGAGCAGTTCTTC.

The chain recombines TRBV18 with TRBJ2-1; 10 bases line up with TRBD1. Trimming took 3 bases from V and 4 from J; bases not matched to a gene: 9. CDR1 and CDR2 from the germline V gene are KGHSH and LQKENI. This CDR3 has 17 amino acids. CDR3 bases: TGTGCCAGCTCACCTCGACAGGGGGCCGAAACGTACAATGAGCAGTTCTTC. Translated, it gives CASSPRQGAETYNEQFF.

This chain joins TRBV19 and TRBJ2-7; 8 nucleotides align to TRBD2. Germline CDR1 is LNHDA and CDR2 is SQIVND (reference sequence). The CDR3 totals 15 residues. The V segment lost 5 bases and the J segment 3 bases; nucleotides outside the gene matches: 9. The CDR3 DNA sequence: TGTGCCAGTAGTCCTCAGACTAGCGCCAACTACGAGCAGTACTTC. This encodes CASSPQTSANYEQYF. Based on the CDR3 plus reference TRBV19 and TRBJ2-7, the full variable domain is DGGITQSPKYLFRKEGQNVTLSCEQNLNHDAMYWYRQDPGQGLRLIYYSQIVNDFQKGDIAEGYSVSREKKESFPLTVTSAQKNPTAFYLCASSPQTSANYEQYFGPGTRLTVT.

The chain combines TRBV27 with TRBJ2-5; no clear D. This CDR3 is 12 amino acids long. Per the germline V gene, CDR1 is MNHEY and CDR2 is SMNVEV (reference sequence). V lost 0 bases and J lost 8, with 7 bases in between. The CDR3 protein is CASSLSTGTQYF. The DNA for the CDR3 is TGTGCCAGCAGTTTATCCACGGGCACCCAGTACTTC.

By sample share, this clone is medium-sized. This chain connects TRBV11-2 to TRBJ2-1; D is ambiguous. The ends were cut back, 4 bases at V and 0 bases at J, with 10 bases in the middle. The CDR3 covers 15 residues. CDR1 is SGHAT and CDR2 is FQNNGV in the germline V gene. The CDR3 is CASSSLRGSYNEQFF. The CDR3 DNA follows: TGTGCCAGCAGCTCTCTTAGAGGCTCCTACAATGAGCAGTTCTTC. Supplemented by reference TRBV11-2 and TRBJ2-1, the full variable domain reads EAGVAQSPRYKIIEKRQSVAFWCNPISGHATLYWYQQILGQGPKLLIQFQNNGVVDDSQLPKDRFSAERLKGVDSTLKIQPAKLEDSAVYLCASSSLRGSYNEQFFGPGTRLTVL.